This record looks at one TCR beta chain sequence and its context. Its antigen is unidentified. These data belong to a study of shared clonotypes between healthy human individuals. Study summary: There were three CD4 naive, three CD4 memory, two CD8 naive and one CD8 memory plates per donor.

Produced via immunoSEQ multiplex PCR; TCRdb's table is partial and in-frame only. The data contain nearly 1 million clones, approximately 76% of them seen just once; the ten biggest clones take up about 1.5%. Findings and caveats of the study: A generally larger estimated richness was seen in naive subsets than in memory subsets. Large sequencing depth failed to make sorted-subset sequencing complete, rarefaction showed.

The germline V gene has CDR1 SGHRS and CDR2 YFSETQ. V dropped 0 bases and J dropped 9 bases, with 19 bases sitting between them. This CDR3 comprises 16 residues. Donors comprised only Caucasian adults living in Nashville, Tennessee. Sequencing was done on a sample of memory CD4+ T cells sorted from blood. Subset described: CD45RA-negative fraction. The chain employs TRBV5-1 and TRBJ2-4; the D is unclear. This TCR came from a man aged 18 to 30 in good health. The CDR3 sequence: CASSLDADVRRIIQYF. The CDR3 DNA follows: TGCGCCAGCAGCTTGGATGCCGACGTCCGCCGAATCATTCAGTACTTC.